This T cell receptor (beta chain) was identified in a study of blood T cell repertoires in COVID-19. Whole-study context: Sites in the United States, Italy and Spain provided acute and convalescent COVID-19 samples. Sample material is recorded as cDNA or gDNA derived from T cells, B-cell-depleted T cells, or PBMCs.

Per the study methods: Reference gene primers were amplified, and this amplification served to estimate nucleated cell counts. Sequencing used immunoSEQ multiplex PCR; TCRdb keeps in-frame clones, though not all of them. V, J and clone size are those of that table, while D and trimming were read from the DNA. The sample lists some 170,000 clones; under 80% were seen once. This clone was observed a few times. J was trimmed by 1 base and V by 4 bases; bases with no gene match: 0. The CDR3 loop spans 15 amino acids. Germline CDR1 and CDR2: MGHRA and YSYEKL. The sequencing input was peripheral blood. The sequence was collected from an older man with acute or convalescent COVID-19. V gene TRBV4-1 combines with J gene TRBJ2-3; 12 bases line up with TRBD2. In nucleotides, the CDR3 is TGCGCCAGCAGCCGACTAGCGGGGGGCACAGATACGCAGTATTTT. Translated, it gives CASSRLAGGTDTQYF.